These T cell receptor beta chains were read from a single sample in a study of technical replicates of blood from a few donors. Clones were sequenced by immunoSEQ multiplex PCR, and TCRdb holds only the in-frame ones, with some missing. The sample gives around 69,000 clones, around 85% of which show up once; 4.5% to 5.5% is in the top ten. The sequenced sample was PBMCs. The receptors derive from a human donor in good health. Some clones in this sample may be carry-over from other donors' samples. Each CDR3 is given with its conserved first and last residue. Each record gives: clone size, D gene, J gene, V gene, CDR3 protein, CDR3 DNA. A D gene is named only where the DNA matches it firmly. Expanded clones get a size class; other rows say once, few or many, or leave the size out.

>NA|TRBD2|TRBJ2-3|TRBV5-4
CASSWGTSGTDTQYF
TGTGCCAGCAGCTGGGGGACTAGCGGCACAGATACGCAGTATTTT
>NA|NA|TRBJ1-1|TRBV7-9
CASSYSTNTEAFF
TGTGCCAGCAGCTATAGTACGAACACTGAAGCTTTCTTT
>NA|NA|TRBJ2-3|TRBV27
CASSSRGGAIASDTQYF
TGTGCCAGCAGTTCACGAGGGGGGGCAATTGCGTCAGATACGCAGTATTTT
>NA|NA|TRBJ2-7|TRBV2
CASSASGYEQYF
TGTGCCAGCAGTGCGTCGGGGTACGAGCAGTACTTC
>NA|TRBD1|TRBJ2-2|TRBV5-1
CASSLEDRYTGELFF
TGCGCCAGCAGCTTAGAGGACAGGTACACCGGGGAGCTGTTTTTT
>NA|NA|TRBJ2-1|TRBV5-1
CASSASGGYNEQFF
TGCGCCAGCAGCGCCTCAGGGGGGTACAATGAGCAGTTCTTC
>NA|TRBD1|TRBJ2-5|TRBV5-6
CASSLDQGAETQYF
TGTGCCAGCAGCTTGGACCAGGGGGCAGAGACCCAGTACTTC
>NA|TRBD2|TRBJ2-1|TRBV29-1
CSVEVWGTSVF
TGCAGCGTTGAGGTTTGGGGCACTAGCGTCTTC
>NA|NA|TRBJ2-1|TRBV7-9
CASRQTGYNEQFF
TGTGCCAGCAGACAAACGGGGTACAATGAGCAGTTCTTC
>NA|TRBD2|TRBJ2-1|TRBV9
CASSVVGEGSNEQFF
TGTGCCAGCAGCGTAGTGGGGGAGGGGTCGAATGAGCAGTTCTTC
>NA|TRBD1|TRBJ1-5|TRBV7-2
CASSPDRDSPQHF
TGTGCCAGCAGCCCAGACAGGGACTCCCCCCAGCATTTT
>once|TRBD2|TRBJ2-1|TRBV10-3
CAIRQASGNNEQFF
TGTGCCATCAGGCAGGCTAGCGGCAACAATGAGCAGTTCTTC
>NA|NA|TRBJ1-1|TRBV29-1
CSVVELPGHQNTEAFF
TGCAGCGTTGTTGAGCTTCCGGGACACCAGAACACTGAAGCTTTCTTT
>NA|NA|TRBJ2-7|TRBV2
CASLKSYEQYF
TGTGCCAGCCTAAAGTCCTACGAGCAGTACTTC
>NA|NA|TRBJ1-2|TRBV15
CATSRQVNYGYTF
TGTGCCACCAGTAGACAGGTCAACTATGGCTACACCTTC
>NA|TRBD1|TRBJ2-7|TRBV23-1
CASSQLGQGRKYEQYF
TGCGCCAGCAGTCAACTAGGACAGGGCAGGAAGTACGAGCAGTACTTC
>NA|NA|TRBJ2-7|TRBV5-1
CASSLEGVAYEQYF
TGCGCCAGCAGCTTGGAGGGGGTGGCTTACGAGCAGTACTTC
>NA|NA|TRBJ1-3|TRBV6-1
CASSDGKDSGNTIYF
TGTGCCAGCAGTGATGGCAAAGACTCTGGAAACACCATATATTTT
>NA|TRBD1|TRBJ2-2|TRBV15
CATSRLDRENTGELFF
TGTGCCACCAGCAGACTTGACAGGGAGAACACCGGGGAGCTGTTTTTT
>NA|NA|TRBJ1-5|TRBV6-1
CASGFQGGNQPQHF
TGTGCCAGCGGCTTCCAGGGCGGCAATCAGCCCCAGCATTTT
>NA|TRBD2|TRBJ2-5|TRBV5-4
CASSLRTSGGETQYF
TGTGCCAGCAGCTTGCGGACTAGCGGAGGAGAGACCCAGTACTTC
>NA|TRBD1|TRBJ1-1|TRBV11-3
CASSRTGNTEAFF
TGTGCCAGCAGCCGGACAGGGAACACTGAAGCTTTCTTT
>NA|NA|TRBJ2-2|TRBV5-6
CASSLVGWGSYTGELFF
TGTGCCAGCAGCTTGGTAGGATGGGGCAGCTACACCGGGGAGCTGTTTTTT
>NA|NA|TRBJ2-7|TRBV6-6
CASSAPGRSSYEQYF
TGTGCCAGCAGTGCCCCCGGTCGGAGCTCCTACGAGCAGTACTTC
>NA|TRBD2|TRBJ2-5|TRBV7-2
CASSSGLLAGGPGETQYF
TGTGCCAGCAGCTCGGGATTATTAGCGGGAGGGCCGGGGGAGACCCAGTACTTC
>NA|NA|TRBJ2-7|TRBV6-1
CASSQRMDYEQYF
TGTGCCAGCAGTCAGCGCATGGACTACGAGCAGTACTTC
>NA|TRBD2|TRBJ2-7|TRBV10-3
CAISEPKLAGGWEQYF
TGTGCCATCAGTGAGCCGAAACTAGCGGGAGGTTGGGAGCAGTACTTC
>few|TRBD1|TRBJ2-1|TRBV13
CASSRTGQLYNEQFF
TGTGCCAGCAGCCGTACGGGACAGCTTTACAATGAGCAGTTCTTC
>few|NA|TRBJ2-1|TRBV2
CASGVGNSYNEQFF
TGTGCCTCCGGAGTCGGGAACTCCTACAATGAGCAGTTCTTC
>NA|NA|TRBJ1-1|TRBV29-1
CSVFVKGAEAFF
TGCAGCGTTTTTGTAAAGGGGGCTGAAGCTTTCTTT
>NA|NA|TRBJ1-1|TRBV7-9
CASSRRGEQNTEAFF
TGTGCCAGCAGCCGTCGGGGGGAGCAGAACACTGAAGCTTTCTTT
>once|TRBD2|TRBJ2-5|TRBV2
CASRGLAGRQETQYF
TGTGCCAGCAGGGGACTAGCGGGACGTCAAGAGACCCAGTACTTC
>NA|TRBD2|TRBJ2-2|TRBV2
CASEGGLAGHTGELFF
TGTGCCAGCGAGGGGGGACTAGCGGGGCACACCGGGGAGCTGTTTTTT
>NA|NA|TRBJ2-2|TRBV15
CATSRDPTTGELFF
TGTGCCACCAGCAGAGATCCTACCACCGGGGAGCTGTTTTTT
>NA|TRBD1|TRBJ2-1|TRBV5-6
CASSLGQGGRNEQFF
TGTGCCAGCAGCTTGGGACAGGGGGGGCGGAATGAGCAGTTCTTC
>NA|TRBD1|TRBJ2-7|TRBV4-1
CASSQQQGAEQYF
TGCGCCAGCAGCCAGCAACAGGGGGCCGAGCAGTACTTC
>NA|TRBD2|TRBJ2-7|TRBV2
CASRPTSARDEQYF
TGTGCCAGCAGGCCGACTAGCGCGAGGGACGAGCAGTACTTC
>NA|TRBD2|TRBJ2-5|TRBV4-1
CATAGVLAETQYF
TGCGCTACCGCGGGGGTCCTAGCGGAGACCCAGTACTTC
>NA|NA|TRBJ1-1|TRBV5-1
CASSLYVRGSEAFF
TGCGCCAGCAGCTTGTATGTCCGGGGGTCTGAAGCTTTCTTT